The entry that follows covers one T cell receptor (beta chain) sequence. Its antigen is currently unknown. The entry originates in a study of vaccination effects on CD4 cells after COVID-19. Findings and limits, study-wide: Few convalescent patients were included, and no early post-infection timepoints were sampled. Healthy vaccinees' vaccine-induced clones included only 1 of 255 that recognized common cold coronaviruses.

Peptide-pool stimulation followed by sequencing identified expanded antigen-specific CD4+ clonotypes in the ViraFEST assay. Cultured cells yielded isolated CD4+ T cells after around 9 days. Negative nucleocapsid antibody tests before and after vaccination confirmed no previous SARS-CoV-2 infection. Germline V lookup: CDR1 MDHEN, CDR2 SYDVKM. CDR3 size: 14 residues. V was clipped by 5 bases and J by 4 bases, with 12 bases between them. Using immunoSEQ multiplex PCR, the repertoire was profiled, and TCRdb retains in-frame clones only, with some absent. There are 30,000 to 45,000 clones in the sample; roughly 76% occur only once, and approximately 22% lies in the top ten.

The sequence was collected from a human donor who received a COVID-19 vaccine. Sequenced here: CD4+ T cells from PBMCs cultured with SARS-CoV-2 spike peptides, sampled before COVID-19 vaccination. The chain employs TRBV28 and TRBJ1-5; D gene uncertain. This chain's CDR3 is CASSLPQRNQPQHF. In nucleotides, the CDR3 is TGTGCCAGCAGTCTCCCCCAAAGGAATCAGCCCCAGCATTTT.